This record looks at one T cell receptor (beta chain) sequence and its context. This sample was included in a study of blood T cell repertoires in COVID-19. The table came from immunoSEQ multiplex PCR; TCRdb's copy has only in-frame clones and leaves some out. The sample holds around 200,000 clones, around 84% seen once. Resolution of symptoms, clearance, or two negative PCRs was present in recovered Cohort 3 donors. Germline V gene sequence: CDR1 GTSNPN, CDR2 SVGIG (reference sequence). Trimming cost V 8 bases and J 6 bases, with 4 bases left between them. The CDR3 loop spans 8 amino acids. Sequences were obtained from PBMCs or T cells enriched from blood (not recorded which). This sequence joins TRBV30 and TRBJ1-2, with D unclear. This sequence was found in a middle-aged man who had recovered from COVID-19. The CDR3 here is CATDGYTF. In nucleotides, the CDR3 is TGTGCCACAGATGGCTACACCTTC.